This section outlines one TCR beta chain sequence together with its context. Its antigen remains unknown. The entry originates in a study of yellow fever vaccine responses in identical twins. Trimming stripped 0 bases from V and 2 bases from J, with 3 bases between. Germline V CDR1 and CDR2: SGHNT, YENEEA. CDR3 size: 13 residues. Study-level points and caveats: Twins' vaccine T cell responses were reported to seem partly convergent and partly personalized.

TCRdb analysed the RT-PCR reads with MiXCR anew, one entry per CDR3 protein. In the table there are roughly 1,000 distinct CDR3 sequences, over 80% of which are singletons. The genes are TRBV11-3 and TRBJ2-3; D gene ambiguous. The source of this sequence is a female donor who received the yellow fever vaccine. The sample in question was T cells from blood (PBMCs), unsorted or a sorted subset (not recorded which), obtained before or after yellow fever vaccination (not recorded which). CDR3 amino acids: CASSLDPTDTQYF. In DNA form, the CDR3 reads TGTGCCAGCAGCTTAGACCCCACAGATACGCAGTATTTT.